Presented here are 14 T cell receptor beta chains from one specimen sequenced in a study of blood T cells in healthy people across ages. Combining a sample-barcoded 5' primer with a J-beta primer mix, a second PCR ran for about 7 to 12 cycles. TCRdb reanalysed the 5' RACE reads using MiXCR and keeps one entry per CDR3 protein. The sample shows about a million distinct CDR3 sequences, roughly 51% of them seen only once. Sequenced sample: blood. All receptors come from a woman in her sixties or seventies in good health.

This chain links TRBV29-1 with TRBJ2-1; 13 positions agree with TRBD2. In germline, CDR1 is SQVTM, CDR2 ANQGSEA. CDR3 size: 16 residues. Losses at the gene ends were 6 bases for V and 6 bases for J; bases not matched to a gene: 11. CDR3 residues: CSVSPPGLAGTNEQFF. CDR3 DNA: TGCAGCGTCTCTCCCCCGGGACTAGCGGGAACCAATGAGCAGTTCTTC.

This clonotype was seen ten or more times. This chain joins TRBV29-1 and TRBJ2-7, with 8 bases lining up with TRBD1. In germline, CDR1 is SQVTM, CDR2 ANQGSEA. The CDR3 contains 14 residues. The V segment lost 7 bases and the J segment 2 bases; nucleotides outside the gene matches: 10. The CDR3 sequence is CSASGGVRPYEQYF. DNA for the CDR3: TGCAGCGCTTCAGGGGGCGTTCGCCCCTACGAGCAGTACTTC.

With respect to this clonotype: One junction end does not reproduce the germline sequence, and a read error may be involved. The V call is TRBV29-1, the J call TRBJ2-3; tentative D call: TRBD2 (6 bases). Germline V gives CDR1 SQVTM, CDR2 ANQGSEA. The CDR3 totals 15 residues. The CDR3 DNA is TGCAGCGTAGAAGATCGGGACTCCAACACAGATACGCAGTATTTT. This codes for CSVEDRDSNTDTQYF.

This clonotype has just a few counts. The chain employs TRBV15 and TRBJ2-1, with TRBD2 matching over 10 bases. Near its end, the DNA agrees better with TRBJ2-7, so the J call may be wrong. This CDR3 spans 15 amino acids. Germline V gene sequence: CDR1 LNHNV, CDR2 YYDKDF (reference sequence). CDR3 sequence (DNA): TGTGCCACCACCCTTGGACTAGCGGAGGACAATGAGCAGTACTTC. It codes for CATTLGLAEDNEQYF.

This clonotype has at least ten counts. J is TRBJ1-5 and V is TRBV12-3 or TRBV12-4; TRBD1 might be the D (6 bases). CDR3 length equals 16 residues. V lost 4 bases and J lost 3, with 16 bases in between. The DNA for the CDR3 is TGTGCCAGCAGTTCTTATCTGGCAGGGGACAATCAGCCCCAGCATTTT. Translating gives CASSSYLAGDNQPQHF.

This clonotype was counted between two and nine times. The chain combines TRBV20-1 with TRBJ2-7, with D perhaps matching TRBD1 (7 bases). CDR1 and CDR2 from the germline V gene are DFQATT and SNEGSKA (reference sequence). The CDR3 sequence is 11 residues long. The V gene lost 6 bases and the J gene lost 7 bases, with 13 bases spanning the gap. Here the CDR3 DNA reads TGCAGTGCGGTCAGGGGGGTAGAGCAGTACTTC. This translates into CSAVRGVEQYF.

This CDR3 reads CASSLGREKTDTQYF. As DNA, the CDR3 is TGTGCCAGCAGCTTAGGGAGGGAGAAGACAGATACGCAGTATTTT. The J gene is TRBJ2-3, the V gene TRBV11-3; D may be TRBD2 (6 bases). This CDR3 comprises 15 residues. Between the trimmed V and J ends, which lost 1 base and 3 bases, there was a span of 11 bases. The germline gives CDR1 SGHNT, CDR2 YENEEA.

This chain uses TRBV20-1 with TRBJ2-2; 10 nucleotides line up with TRBD2. The junction had 8 bases not matched to a gene; V was cut back by 3 bases and J by 4 bases. The CDR3 loop spans 16 amino acids. The V gene's germline CDR1 is DFQATT and CDR2 SNEGSKA (reference sequence). The CDR3 DNA reads as TGCAGTGCTAGGACCCCACTAGCGGGATCCACCGGGGAGCTGTTTTTT. Translated, it gives CSARTPLAGSTGELFF.

The CDR3 loop is CASSSITTGIYEQYF. In DNA form, the CDR3 reads TGTGCCAGCAGTTCTATAACTACAGGGATCTACGAGCAGTACTTC. The V gene is TRBV28, the J gene TRBJ2-7, with D possibly being TRBD1 (6 bases). The CDR3 has 15 residues. Germline V CDR1 and CDR2: MDHEN, SYDVKM. V was trimmed by 4 bases and J by 3 bases, leaving 16 bases between them. The full variable domain, completed using reference TRBV28 and TRBJ2-7, is DVKVTQSSRYLVKRTGEKVFLECVQDMDHENMFWYRQDPGLGLRLIYFSYDVKMKEKGDIPEGYSVSREKKERFSLILESASTNQTSMYLCASSSITTGIYEQYFGPGTRLTVT.

This clonotype has a handful of counts. V and J are TRBV7-2 and TRBJ2-6; D might be TRBD1 (6 bases). This CDR3 has 16 amino acids. In germline, CDR1 is SGHTA, CDR2 FQGNSA. V was pared by 3 bases and J by 2 bases, with 11 bases between. This chain's CDR3 is CASSFSGEAGANVLTF. The DNA of the CDR3 is TGTGCCAGCAGCTTTTCAGGGGAAGCTGGGGCCAACGTCCTGACTTTC.

This clonotype has more than one count but fewer than ten. The chain uses TRBV20-1 and TRBJ2-7, with unresolved D. The CDR3 runs to 16 residues. Trimming cost V 0 bases and J 7 bases, with 22 bases left between them. Looked up from germline, CDR1 is DFQATT and CDR2 is SNEGSKA (reference sequence). The CDR3 here is CSARDSVATRIREQYF. The CDR3 nucleotides read TGCAGTGCTAGAGATTCGGTGGCTACCCGCATTAGGGAGCAGTACTTC.

This chain links TRBV11-3 with TRBJ2-3; 8 nucleotides agree with TRBD2. This CDR3 has 15 residues. Germline loops: CDR1 SGHNT, CDR2 YENEEA. With V trimmed by 4 bases and J by 4 bases, 7 bases remained unmatched. CDR3 residues: CASSWYSGKADTQYF. The CDR3 DNA reads TGTGCCAGCAGCTGGTATAGCGGGAAGGCAGATACGCAGTATTTT. The full variable domain, its missing parts supplied by reference TRBV11-3 and TRBJ2-3, is EAGVVQSPRYKIIEKKQPVAFWCNPISGHNTLYWYLQNLGQGPELLIRYENEEAVDDSQLPKDRFSAERLKGVDSTLKIQPAELGDSAVYLCASSWYSGKADTQYFGPGTRLTVL.

This chain connects TRBV6-2 or TRBV6-3 to TRBJ2-1, with TRBD1 as a possible D gene (5 bases). Trimming left V 10 bases short and J 0 bases short, with 13 bases between. CDR1 MNHEY and CDR2 SVGEGT come from the germline V gene. The CDR3 has 14 amino acids. The CDR3 is CATQGESSYNEQFF. CDR3 DNA: TGTGCCACCCAGGGCGAGAGCTCCTACAATGAGCAGTTCTTC.

The chain combines TRBV20-1 with TRBJ2-7; tentative D call: TRBD2 (5 bases). Trimming left V 0 bases short and J 0 bases short, with 9 bases between. Germline V gene data show CDR1 as DFQATT and CDR2 as SNEGSKA (reference sequence). The CDR3 contains 14 residues. CDR3 protein: CSARESSSSYEQYF. Written as DNA, the CDR3 is TGCAGTGCTAGAGAGTCTAGCAGCTCCTACGAGCAGTACTTC.